These 7 T cell receptor beta chains came from one sample sequenced in a study of OX40 agonist ivuxolimab in advanced cancers. The data were produced by immunoSEQ multiplex PCR, yet TCRdb's version contains in-frame clones alone and is incomplete. Among about 90,000 clones listed, 90% were seen once. Here the sequenced sample was CD4+ or CD8+ T cells sorted from blood, taken in a trial of the OX40 agonist ivuxolimab. Receptors originate from an adult with an advanced solid tumor such as melanoma, head and neck, liver or kidney cancer.

The rearrangement links TRBV19 to TRBJ2-7; the match to TRBD1 covers 10 bases. The J segment lost 5 bases and the V segment lost 4 bases, leaving 2 bases of the junction unmatched. The CDR3 runs to 13 residues. The V gene's germline CDR1 is LNHDA and CDR2 SQIVND (reference sequence). CDR3 coding DNA: TGTGCCAGTAGTACGACAGGGGGCAACGAGCAGTACTTC. Translation: CASSTTGGNEQYF.

The rearrangement uses TRBV27 and TRBJ2-1, with a weak D call TRBD2 (6 bases). Germline V gene lookup returns CDR1 MNHEY and CDR2 SMNVEV (reference sequence). This CDR3 region has 14 residues. V gave up 2 bases and J gave up 7 bases, with 12 bases separating them. This chain's CDR3 is CASSLRGGTNEQFF. Written as DNA, the CDR3 is TGTGCCAGCAGTTTACGGGGCGGGACTAATGAGCAGTTCTTC.

CDR3 residues: CASSLSINYGYTF. The CDR3 bases are TGTGCCAGCAGCTTAAGTATTAACTATGGCTACACCTTC. This chain links TRBV7-2 with TRBJ1-2; D ambiguous. The CDR3 runs 13 residues. CDR1 is SGHTA and CDR2 is FQGNSA in the germline V gene. Deletions cut 2 bases from V and 1 base from J, with 5 bases between.

This clone showed up just once. CDR3 sequence reads: CASSQAPEPGYVQPQHF. In DNA form, the CDR3 reads TGTGCCAGCAGCCAAGCCCCCGAGCCAGGGTATGTTCAGCCCCAGCATTTT. This chain links TRBV21-1 with TRBJ1-5; TRBD1 is the table's D call, not checked against the DNA. TRBV21-1 is termed a pseudogene. The CDR3 length is 17 residues.

The V gene is TRBV7-9, the J gene TRBJ1-2, with a tentative D call TRBD1 (5 bases). The CDR3 loop spans 16 amino acids. The germline V gene encodes CDR1 SEHNR and CDR2 FQNEAQ (reference sequence). V gave up 5 bases and J gave up 0 bases, with 16 bases separating them. The chain's CDR3 is CASSLGGGSANYGYTF. For the CDR3, the DNA is TGTGCCAGCAGCCTAGGCGGGGGATCCGCTAACTATGGCTACACCTTC. Drawing the rest from reference TRBV7-9 and TRBJ1-2, the complete variable domain is DTGVSQNPRHKITKRGQNVTFRCDPISEHNRLYWYRQTLGQGPEFLTYFQNEAQLEKSRLLSDRFSAERPKGSFSTLEIQRTEQGDSAMYLCASSLGGGSANYGYTFGSGTRLTVV.

The V and J genes are TRBV27 and TRBJ2-7, with D maybe TRBD1 (5 bases). Germline V CDR1 and CDR2: MNHEY, SMNVEV (reference sequence). Between the trimmed V and J ends, which lost 3 bases and 2 bases, there was a span of 11 bases. The CDR3 runs 14 residues. As DNA, the CDR3 is TGTGCCAGCAGTTTGAGGACAACCGCCTACGAGCAGTACTTC. This gives the protein CASSLRTTAYEQYF.

This sequence joins TRBV9 and TRBJ2-1; D perhaps matches TRBD2 (6 bases). Germline V gene lookup returns CDR1 SGDLS and CDR2 YYNGEE. V was trimmed by 1 base and J by 6 bases, leaving 26 bases between them. This CDR3 has 19 residues. The CDR3, as DNA: TGTGCCAGCAGCGTAAGTGGGTCCGGTGGCCTAGCGCCCGGCAATGAGCAGTTCTTC. Amino acid sequence: CASSVSGSGGLAPGNEQFF.